These T cell receptor beta chains were read from a single sample in a study of cytomegalovirus exposure and HLA in healthy donors. Repertoires were generated with immunoSEQ multiplex PCR, while TCRdb's copy carries only in-frame clones and drops some. This table holds around 150,000 clones, approximately 87% found once. Sequenced material: PBMCs. The receptors originated from a woman aged 25 to 39 in good health and CMV-seronegative. The CDR3 runs from the conserved cysteine through the conserved F or W. D genes are given only for firm matches. Size is stated for part of the rows, as once, few or many counts, or as a class when the clone is expanded.

v_gene: TRBV14; abundance: NA; d_gene: TRBD1; j_gene: TRBJ2-7; CDR3aa: CASSRGTVYEQYF; CDR3nt: TGTGCCAGCAGCCGAGGGACAGTCTACGAGCAGTACTTC
v_gene: TRBV10-3; abundance: NA; d_gene: NA; j_gene: TRBJ2-7; CDR3aa: CAISELTYEQYF; CDR3nt: TGTGCCATCAGTGAGTTAACCTACGAGCAGTACTTC
v_gene: TRBV11-2; abundance: NA; d_gene: NA; j_gene: TRBJ2-5; CDR3aa: CASSLPWGLGETQYF; CDR3nt: TGTGCCAGCAGCCTTCCGTGGGGCTTAGGGGAGACCCAGTACTTC
v_gene: TRBV5-5; abundance: NA; d_gene: NA; j_gene: TRBJ2-5; CDR3aa: CASSSTLETQYF; CDR3nt: TGTGCCAGCAGCTCAACTCTGGAGACCCAGTACTTC
v_gene: TRBV7-2; abundance: NA; d_gene: TRBD1; j_gene: TRBJ2-7; CDR3aa: CASSLVGARGSYEQYF; CDR3nt: TGTGCCAGCAGCTTAGTAGGGGCCAGGGGGTCCTACGAGCAGTACTTC
v_gene: TRBV9; abundance: NA; d_gene: TRBD1; j_gene: TRBJ2-7; CDR3aa: CASSARDRTYEQYF; CDR3nt: TGTGCCAGCAGCGCACGGGACAGGACCTACGAGCAGTACTTC
v_gene: TRBV7-8; abundance: NA; d_gene: NA; j_gene: TRBJ2-4; CDR3aa: CASSLGADAMNIQYF; CDR3nt: TGTGCCAGCAGCTTAGGGGCGGATGCCATGAACATTCAGTACTTC
v_gene: TRBV27; abundance: NA; d_gene: TRBD1; j_gene: TRBJ1-1; CDR3aa: CASNRGVSLNTEAFF; CDR3nt: TGTGCCAGCAACAGGGGGGTCTCCTTGAACACTGAAGCTTTCTTT
v_gene: TRBV5-1; abundance: few; d_gene: NA; j_gene: TRBJ1-6; CDR3aa: CASSSEPRVILANSPLHF; CDR3nt: TGCGCCAGCAGCTCCGAGCCCAGGGTGATCCTAGCTAATTCACCCCTCCACTTT
v_gene: TRBV5-6; abundance: NA; d_gene: TRBD1; j_gene: TRBJ2-1; CDR3aa: CASSYGQGAVFF; CDR3nt: TGTGCCAGCAGCTATGGACAGGGGGCTGTGTTCTTC
v_gene: TRBV9; abundance: NA; d_gene: NA; j_gene: TRBJ2-3; CDR3aa: CASSVVADTQYF; CDR3nt: TGTGCCAGCAGCGTAGTAGCAGATACGCAGTATTTT
v_gene: TRBV6-1; abundance: NA; d_gene: TRBD1; j_gene: TRBJ1-2; CDR3aa: CASTPGQGTLYGYTF; CDR3nt: TGTGCCAGCACTCCGGGACAGGGCACCCTTTATGGCTACACCTTC
v_gene: TRBV7-2; abundance: NA; d_gene: NA; j_gene: TRBJ2-3; CDR3aa: CASSLVPVKTNTDTQYF; CDR3nt: TGTGCCAGCAGCCTGGTCCCCGTAAAAACTAACACAGATACGCAGTATTTT
v_gene: TRBV2; abundance: NA; d_gene: NA; j_gene: TRBJ2-1; CDR3aa: CASTENEQFF; CDR3nt: TGTGCCAGCACTGAGAATGAGCAGTTCTTC
v_gene: TRBV29-1; abundance: NA; d_gene: NA; j_gene: TRBJ2-7; CDR3aa: CSVVGQAYYEQYF; CDR3nt: TGCAGCGTTGTTGGCCAGGCGTACTACGAGCAGTACTTC